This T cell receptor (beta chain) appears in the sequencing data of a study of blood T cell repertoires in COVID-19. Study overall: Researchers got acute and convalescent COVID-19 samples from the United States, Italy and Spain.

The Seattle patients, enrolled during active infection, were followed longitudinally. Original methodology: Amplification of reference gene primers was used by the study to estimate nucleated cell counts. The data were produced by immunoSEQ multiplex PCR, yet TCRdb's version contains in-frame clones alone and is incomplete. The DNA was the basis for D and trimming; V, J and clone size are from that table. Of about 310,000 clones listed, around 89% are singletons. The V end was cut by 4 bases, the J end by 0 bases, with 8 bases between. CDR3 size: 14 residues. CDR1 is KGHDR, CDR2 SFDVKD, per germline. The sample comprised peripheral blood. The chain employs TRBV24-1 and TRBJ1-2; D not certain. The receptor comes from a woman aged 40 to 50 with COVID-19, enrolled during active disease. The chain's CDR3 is CATSEGGTNYGYTF. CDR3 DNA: TGTGCCACCAGTGAAGGCGGAACTAACTATGGCTACACCTTC.